Listed below are T cell receptor beta chains from one sample, sequenced in a study of T cell repertoires in cytomegalovirus infection. Via MiXCR, TCRdb re-called the reads, giving one row per CDR3 protein. The sample lists about 770,000 distinct CDR3 sequences; about 29% were seen once. For these receptors, no antigen is known. Sample: cultured CD8+ T cells from PBMCs, taken from culture after CMV antigen stimulation. The receptors come from a human donor in good health (CMV status not recorded). Some clones in this sample may be carry-over from other donors' samples. The CDR3 runs from the conserved cysteine through the conserved F or W. A D gene is named only where the DNA matches it firmly. For some rows the clone size is stated as once, few or many, or as a class when expanded; others skip it.

clone_size	j_call	d_call	v_call	cdr3_aa	cdr3_nt
many	TRBJ2-3	TRBD2	TRBV11-2	CASSLDGTSVDTQYF	TGTGCCAGCAGCTTAGATGGGACTAGCGTCGATACGCAGTATTTT
NA	TRBJ2-2	TRBD2	TRBV10-3	CATLHPRTSPNTGELFF	TGTGCCACCCTACACCCCCGGACTAGCCCGAACACCGGGGAGCTGTTTTTT
NA	TRBJ2-7	TRBD1	TRBV12-3/TRBV12-4	CASSPLGSQGVYEQYF	TGTGCCAGCAGCCCGTTAGGGAGCCAGGGGGTCTACGAGCAGTACTTC
NA	TRBJ2-2	TRBD1	TRBV18	CASSPRQGRDTGELFF	TGTGCCAGCTCACCGAGACAGGGAAGGGACACCGGGGAGCTGTTTTTT
NA	TRBJ1-2	NA	TRBV29-1	CSFKASREGYTF	TGCAGCTTCAAGGCCTCGAGGGAGGGCTACACCTTC
NA	TRBJ2-5	NA	TRBV5-1	CASSWGDSPQETQYF	TGCGCCAGCAGCTGGGGGGACAGCCCGCAAGAGACCCAGTACTTC
few	TRBJ1-4	NA	TRBV10-2	CASTGSGIEKLFF	TGCGCCAGCACGGGGAGTGGCATTGAAAAACTGTTTTTT
few	TRBJ2-7	NA	TRBV6-1	CASGTWGDSYEQYF	TGTGCCAGTGGCACATGGGGGGACTCCTACGAGCAGTACTTC
NA	TRBJ2-5	TRBD2	TRBV4-1	CASSQATSAETQYF	TGCGCCAGCAGCCAGGCGACTAGCGCTGAGACCCAGTACTTC
few	TRBJ2-3	TRBD1	TRBV23-1	CASSLQGKDSTDTQYF	TGCGCCAGCAGTCTACAGGGGAAAGATAGCACAGATACGCAGTATTTT